Each of the 15 T cell receptor beta chains below was sequenced from the same sample in a study of CD8 T cells in ankylosing spondylitis (TCRdb year 2017). The library was built by means of 5' RACE. This sample was sequenced with an Illumina HiSeq 2500. Through fastp at Q25 and MiXCR, TCRdb rebuilt clones from the public reads, retaining in-frame beta chains. Every entry covers one CDR3 protein and lists the most common genes and DNA from its rows. The sample table lists around 210,000 distinct CDR3 sequences, roughly 8.2% of them with a count of one. The ten largest clones represent roughly 5% of the sample. The specimen was blood, either unsorted or a sorted T cell fraction (not recorded which). These receptors were collected from a female donor with ankylosing spondylitis or in good health (not recorded which).

At least ten counts were recorded for this clonotype. This sequence joins TRBV30 and TRBJ1-1, with TRBD1 matching over 9 bases. V was clipped by 4 bases and J by 0 bases; unmatched bases: 12. This CDR3 region has 17 residues. Germline V gives CDR1 GTSNPN, CDR2 SVGIG (reference sequence). CDR3 DNA: TGTGCCTGGATCCTCCCCGGGACAGGGAGTTTGAACACTGAAGCTTTCTTT. Its protein is CAWILPGTGSLNTEAFF.

This clonotype has at least ten counts. This chain connects TRBV20-1 to TRBJ2-7, with D perhaps TRBD1 (5 bases). This CDR3 is built from 16 residues. Germline CDR1 DFQATT, CDR2 SNEGSKA (reference sequence). The V gene lost 1 base and the J gene lost 0 bases, with 16 bases spanning the gap. CDR3 nucleotide sequence: TGCAGTGCTAGAGGCCCTTGGGGCGGACGCTCCTACGAGCAGTACTTC. It codes for CSARGPWGGRSYEQYF.

This clonotype occurred many times. The J gene is TRBJ2-5, the V gene TRBV7-2; 7 nucleotides align to TRBD2. The germline gives CDR1 SGHTA, CDR2 FQGNSA. Trimming took 5 bases from V and 1 from J; bases not matched to a gene: 7. The CDR3 has 15 residues. The DNA for the CDR3 is TGTGCCAGCAGCCGGGACTATGGGGGCCAAGAGACCCAGTACTTC. Its translation is CASSRDYGGQETQYF.

This clonotype has ten or more counts. The chain employs TRBV7-9 and TRBJ1-5; D is unresolved. CDR1 SEHNR and CDR2 FQNEAQ come from the germline V gene (reference sequence). Trimming took 8 bases from V and 7 from J, leaving 9 bases between them. The CDR3 is 11 residues long. CDR3 region: CASGESQPQHF. The CDR3 DNA sequence: TGTGCCAGCGGGGAGAGCCAGCCCCAGCATTTT.

This clonotype has more than one count but fewer than ten. The chain is built from TRBV7-2 and TRBJ2-1; 8 bases align to TRBD2. From germline, CDR1 is SGHTA and CDR2 FQGNSA. Unmatched junction bases numbered 5, after V lost 5 bases and J lost 2 bases. This CDR3 has 15 residues. The CDR3 DNA is TGTGCCAGCAGCAAAGCGGGAGTCACCTACAATGAGCAGTTCTTC. It encodes CASSKAGVTYNEQFF.

The V and J genes are TRBV7-2 and TRBJ2-3; D uncertain. Germline CDR1 reads SGHTA; CDR2 reads FQGNSA. The CDR3 length is 13 residues. V gave up 4 bases and J gave up 6 bases, with 11 bases separating them. CDR3 in DNA: TGTGCCAGCAGCTCCTACTTTGGGGATACGCAGTATTTT. Translation gives CASSSYFGDTQYF.

This clonotype was recorded once. A much bigger clone sits one base away, suggesting this may be a read error. This chain connects TRBV7-2 to TRBJ1-5; a possible D gene is TRBD2 (5 bases). The DNA matches TRBJ2-3 better at its end, which makes the J call doubtful. Germline V gives CDR1 SGHTA, CDR2 FQGNSA. This CDR3 region has 13 residues. DNA for the CDR3: TGTGCCAGCAGCCGAGTCGGGGATCAGCCCCAGTATTTT. It is translated as CASSRVGDQPQYF.

This clonotype occurred many times. The chain joins TRBV11-2 to TRBJ2-3, with D maybe TRBD2 (5 bases). V lost 8 bases to trimming and J lost 1 base, with 25 bases between them. Germline values: CDR1 SGHAT, CDR2 FQNNGV. This CDR3 has 18 amino acids. The CDR3 spells CASFRSPLGSARTDTQYF. The DNA for the CDR3 is TGTGCCAGCTTCAGGTCCCCCCTCGGTAGCGCCCGCACAGATACGCAGTATTTT.

This clonotype has just a few counts. V usage is TRBV29-1 and J usage is TRBJ2-3; D gene unclear. The CDR3 spans 14 residues. Germline V lookup: CDR1 SQVTM, CDR2 ANQGSEA. Trimming left V 4 bases short and J 5 bases short, with 16 bases between. CDR3 loop: CSVVETGLGDTQYF. The CDR3, as DNA: TGCAGCGTTGTGGAAACGGGTCTGGGAGATACGCAGTATTTT.

This clonotype was detected ten times or more. The V and J genes are TRBV5-6 and TRBJ2-5, with 10 bases identical to TRBD1. This CDR3 is built from 17 residues. After removal of 0 bases from V and 5 bases from J, the junction contained 10 bases not matched to a gene. Germline-derived CDR1 and CDR2 are SGHDT and YYEEEE. Here the CDR3 reads CASSLEDGTGVEETQYF. For the CDR3, the DNA is TGTGCCAGCAGCTTGGAGGATGGGACAGGGGTTGAGGAGACCCAGTACTTC.

This clonotype was seen a few times. The chain couples TRBV7-2 to TRBJ2-5; D remains unclear. Germline-derived CDR1 and CDR2 are SGHTA and FQGNSA. The CDR3 spans 14 residues. V was clipped by 4 bases and J by 4 bases, with 13 bases between them. The CDR3 sequence: CASSYFRTTETQYF. CDR3 bases: TGTGCCAGCAGCTATTTCAGAACCACAGAGACCCAGTACTTC.

This clonotype has at least ten counts. The chain couples TRBV9 to TRBJ2-2, with D perhaps TRBD2 (5 bases). Trimming left V 4 bases short and J 2 bases short, with 21 bases between. This CDR3 has 18 amino acids. Germline CDR1 is SGDLS and CDR2 is YYNGEE. CDR3 residues: CASSISPRATLNTGELFF. CDR3 DNA: TGTGCCAGCAGCATTTCCCCGCGGGCCACTCTTAACACCGGGGAGCTGTTTTTT.

A few counts support this clonotype. The chain couples TRBV27 to TRBJ1-5; 7 nucleotides match TRBD1. This CDR3 has 14 amino acids. The trim removed 5 bases at V and 3 bases at J, leaving 4 bases unmatched. Germline values: CDR1 MNHEY, CDR2 SMNVEV (reference sequence). The CDR3 reads CASSPGTVNQPQHF. The CDR3 nucleotides are TGTGCCAGCAGTCCCGGGACAGTCAATCAGCCCCAGCATTTT.

This clonotype was seen repeatedly, ten times or more. The chain combines TRBV12-3 or TRBV12-4 with TRBJ2-7; TRBD1 aligns across 9 bases. After removal of 4 bases from V and 6 bases from J, the junction contained 1 base not matched to a gene. The CDR3 extends over 12 amino acids. CDR3 amino acids: CASSWGQGEQYF. The CDR3 DNA reads TGTGCCAGCAGTTGGGGACAGGGCGAGCAGTACTTC.

This clonotype was recorded at least ten times. The rearrangement uses TRBV27 and TRBJ1-1; D perhaps matches TRBD1 (5 bases). The CDR3 has 15 residues. V was shortened by 7 bases and J by 0 bases, with 15 bases between the two germline ends. Germline loops: CDR1 MNHEY, CDR2 SMNVEV (reference sequence). CDR3 region: CASKLAGAMNTEAFF. The CDR3 DNA is TGTGCCAGCAAACTCGCCGGGGCCATGAACACTGAAGCTTTCTTT.